The next 27 T cell receptor beta chains were all read from a single sample in a study of T cell clonality in common variable immunodeficiency. This table comes from immunoSEQ multiplex PCR, and its TCRdb copy is limited to in-frame clones, with some not included. The table lists about 37,000 clones, with no singletons. Sequenced input: peripheral blood mononuclear cells. The source is a person aged 18 to 70 in good health.

This clone was found many times. The read is 3 residues too short to cover the CDR3 end, so that end is filled in from the germline J gene. The chain employs TRBV19 and TRBJ1-1; 8 bases are shared with TRBD1. This CDR3 has 14 residues. CDR1 and CDR2 (germline): LNHDA, SQIVND (reference sequence). The J segment lost 4 bases and the V segment lost 7 bases, leaving 8 bases of the junction unmatched. The DNA read from the CDR3 is TGTGCCAGTATCAGAGACAGGGGCCTCACTGAA. Encoded protein: CASIRDRGLTE. The full CDR3 protein is CASIRDRGLTEAFF.

This clone appeared many times. Incomplete CDR3 DNA: TGTGCCAGCTCACCACCGAGGACAGGGTCTAATGAAAAA. Encoded protein: CASSPPRTGSNEK. The CDR3 as a whole reads CASSPPRTGSNEKLFF. This chain links TRBV18 with TRBJ1-4; 8 nucleotides match TRBD1. The missing CDR3 end, 3 residues past where the read stops, is filled in from the germline J gene. Germline assignment: CDR1 KGHSH and CDR2 LQKENI. The V segment lost 0 bases and the J segment 3 bases; nucleotides outside the gene matches: 3. This CDR3 has 16 amino acids.

This clone was observed at least ten times. Sequencing ends 3 residues short of the CDR3 end; the germline J gene provides the rest. V gene TRBV5-1 combines with J gene TRBJ1-2, with a weak D call TRBD1 (5 bases). The length of the CDR3 is 12 residues. CDR1 SGHRS and CDR2 YFSETQ come from the germline V gene. V was cut by 3 bases and J by 6 bases, with 9 bases left in between. CDR3 region: CASSSGWDGYTF. Incomplete CDR3 DNA: TGCGCCAGCAGCTCAGGGTGGGATGGC.

This clone was picked up many times. Read coverage stops 3 residues before the CDR3 terminus; the germline J gene supplies the remainder. The chain recombines TRBV9 with TRBJ2-7; D unclear. Trimming left V 0 bases short and J 6 bases short, with 13 bases between. The CDR3 has 14 residues. Per the germline V gene, CDR1 is SGDLS and CDR2 is YYNGEE. CDR3 DNA, as far as it was read: TGTGCCAGCAGCGTAGACGCGACTGTTTTCGAG. Translated, it gives CASSVDATVFE. The complete CDR3 sequence is CASSVDATVFEQYF.

This clone was recorded at least ten times. The read ends 3 residues shy of where the CDR3 ends; the end is completed using the germline J gene. The genes are TRBV24-1 and TRBJ2-3, with 8 bases identical to TRBD2. V was pared by 2 bases and J by 5 bases, with 11 bases of the junction left unmatched. This CDR3 contains 17 residues. CDR1 KGHDR and CDR2 SFDVKD come from the germline V gene. The part of the CDR3 DNA that was read is TGTGCCACCAGTGATTCGAGACTAGCGCTAAGGGGAGATACG. This encodes CATSDSRLALRGDT. The whole CDR3 region reads CATSDSRLALRGDTQYF.

This clone was observed many times. CDR3 DNA (partial): TGCAGCGGGGGGACATACACAGATACG. Encoded protein: CSGGTYTDT. The entire CDR3 protein reads CSGGTYTDTQYF. V is TRBV29-1 and J is TRBJ2-3; tentatively, D is TRBD1 (6 bases). Sequencing ends 3 residues short of the CDR3 end; the germline J gene provides the rest. V was shortened by 7 bases and J by 2 bases, with 10 bases between the two germline ends. This CDR3 spans 12 amino acids. Germline CDR1 reads SQVTM; CDR2 reads ANQGSEA.

This clone was recorded a few times. The read stops 3 residues short of the end of the CDR3; the missing end is completed from the germline J gene. V usage is TRBV18 and J usage is TRBJ1-2; 10 nucleotides align to TRBD1. V shed 6 bases and J 4 bases; nucleotides not matched to a gene: 5. The CDR3 has 14 amino acids. Germline-derived CDR1 and CDR2 are KGHSH and LQKENI. CDR3 DNA (partial): TGTGCCAGCTCGCCGGACAGGGGGGGCTATGGC. Its translation is CASSPDRGGYG. The whole CDR3 sequence is CASSPDRGGYGYTF.

This clone was seen ten or more times. CDR3 in amino acids: CSARQGSSYEQYF. The CDR3 DNA, read in part, is TGCAGTGCTAGACAGGGATCCTCCTACGAG. The chain carries TRBV20-1 and TRBJ2-7, with D possibly matching TRBD1 (5 bases). The sequenced fragment ends 3 residues before the CDR3 boundary, so the rest is inferred from the germline J gene. Germline V CDR1 and CDR2: DFQATT, SNEGSKA (reference sequence). The V gene lost 2 bases and the J gene lost 0 bases, with 8 bases spanning the gap. The CDR3 is 13 amino acids.

This clone was picked up many times. The read terminates 3 residues ahead of where the CDR3 ends, so the germline J gene completes it. The chain uses TRBV15 and TRBJ2-5; 9 bases are shared with TRBD2. CDR3 length: 16 residues. After removal of 0 bases from V and 2 bases from J, the junction contained 4 bases not matched to a gene. Germline V gene sequence: CDR1 LNHNV, CDR2 YYDKDF (reference sequence). CDR3 DNA (partial): TGTGCCACCAGCAGAGATCTGACTAGCGGACAAGAGACC. Translation gives CATSRDLTSGQET. The full CDR3 sequence reads CATSRDLTSGQETQYF.

With respect to this clone: The read comes to an end 3 residues before the CDR3 does, leaving the germline J gene to fill in the end. The rearrangement links TRBV6-8 to TRBJ1-2, with D uncertain. Trimming pared 2 bases from V and 2 bases from J, leaving 15 bases between. The length of the CDR3 is 16 residues. Germline V gene lookup returns CDR1 MNHGY and CDR2 SAAAGT. The sequenced part of the CDR3 DNA is TGTGCCAGCAGTTACCCCCCCCCGGTAGCCAACTATGGC. Its protein product is CASSYPPPVANYG. Given in full, the CDR3 is CASSYPPPVANYGYTF.

Points on this clone: The CDR3 is cut off 3 residues early in the read; its end comes from the germline J gene. This chain uses TRBV5-4 with TRBJ2-5, with D maybe TRBD2 (6 bases). This CDR3 has 16 residues. Germline assignment: CDR1 SGHNT and CDR2 YYREEE (reference sequence). The V and J ends lost 5 bases and 0 bases respectively, with 17 bases between them. The DNA read from the CDR3 is TGTGCCAGCAGAAAAAGGGGCGGGGCGAACCAAGAGACC. The encoded protein is CASRKRGGANQET. Given in full, the CDR3 is CASRKRGGANQETQYF.

At least ten counts were recorded for this clone. Read coverage stops 3 residues before the CDR3 terminus; the germline J gene supplies the remainder. The rearrangement uses TRBV6-2 or TRBV6-3 and TRBJ2-1, with TRBD1 matching 9 bases. CDR3 length: 14 amino acids. The junction had 7 bases not matched to a gene; V was cut back by 7 bases and J by 6 bases. Germline assignment: CDR1 MNHEY and CDR2 SVGEGT. CDR3: CASTTGTGSNEQFF. The covered CDR3 bases are TGTGCCAGCACAACTGGGACAGGGAGCAATGAG.

This clone was picked up many times. The read halts 3 residues ahead of the CDR3 end, with the missing end drawn from the germline J gene. The chain employs TRBV27 and TRBJ1-1; unclear D gene. Germline V gene sequence: CDR1 MNHEY, CDR2 SMNVEV (reference sequence). Trimming took off 5 bases at V and 0 bases at J, with 16 bases between the two ends. The CDR3 sequence is 16 residues long. CDR3 bases read: TGTGCCAGCAGTCCAAGGGTTGTCCTTATGAACACTGAA. Amino acids: CASSPRVVLMNTE. The whole CDR3 sequence is CASSPRVVLMNTEAFF.

This clone was detected ten times or more. Coverage ceases 3 residues before the CDR3 finishes, and the germline J gene fills in the end. The genes are TRBV5-6 and TRBJ1-5; D ambiguous. Trimming removed 2 bases at V and 2 bases at J, with 11 bases between. Germline lookup yields CDR1 SGHDT and CDR2 YYEEEE. The CDR3 loop spans 15 amino acids. The covered CDR3 bases are TGTGCCAGCAGCTTTGACTGGAAGGGCAATCAGCCC. Its translation is CASSFDWKGNQP. The whole CDR3 is CASSFDWKGNQPQHF.

This clone came up many times. Read data end 3 residues before the CDR3 end; the end is taken from the germline J gene. V usage is TRBV5-1 and J usage is TRBJ2-5; 12 bases are shared with TRBD1. The germline V gene encodes CDR1 SGHRS and CDR2 YFSETQ. The CDR3 consists of 16 residues. The J segment lost 4 bases and the V segment lost 7 bases, leaving 11 bases of the junction unmatched. This CDR3 is CASRPGTGGPRETQYF. Partial CDR3 DNA: TGCGCCAGCCGCCCGGGGACAGGGGGCCCCAGAGAGACC.

This clone was picked up many times. With the read ending 3 residues before the CDR3 end, the germline J gene is used to fill in that end. V gene TRBV7-9 combines with J gene TRBJ1-1; D not resolved. The V gene lost 5 bases and the J gene lost 4 bases, with 8 bases spanning the gap. The V gene's germline CDR1 is SEHNR and CDR2 FQNEAQ (reference sequence). The CDR3 totals 12 residues. The covered CDR3 bases are TGTGCCAGCAGCCTCTCCTTCACTGAA. Translation: CASSLSFTE. The whole CDR3 sequence is CASSLSFTEAFF.

Ten or more counts support this clone. The read stops 3 residues short of the end of the CDR3; the missing end is completed from the germline J gene. The V gene is TRBV6-1, the J gene TRBJ2-5; D is possibly TRBD1 (8 bases). Germline CDR1 reads MNHNS; CDR2 reads SASEGT. With 0 bases removed from V and 4 bases from J, the gap between germline ends came to 12 bases. This CDR3 contains 15 residues. The covered CDR3 bases are TGTGCCAGCAGTGAAGCCACAGGGGGGGCAGAGACC. Protein sequence: CASSEATGGAET. The entire CDR3 is CASSEATGGAETQYF.

This clone has a count of ten or more. The CDR3 extends 3 residues past the end of the read, so its final part is completed from the germline J gene. J is TRBJ1-4 and V is TRBV6-2 or TRBV6-3; 8 bases map to TRBD1. The CDR3 is made up of 14 amino acids. Germline CDR1 is MNHEY and CDR2 is SVGEGT. V dropped 7 bases and J dropped 8; count of bases not matched to a gene: 9. The CDR3 loop reads CASTPTGVGEKLFF. Incomplete CDR3 DNA: TGTGCCAGCACCCCGACAGGGGTTGGAGAAAAA.

This clone was seen repeatedly, ten times or more. The read is 3 residues too short to cover the CDR3 end, so that end is filled in from the germline J gene. J is TRBJ2-7 and V is TRBV6-1; 7 bases line up with TRBD1. The germline V gene has CDR1 MNHNS and CDR2 SASEGT. This CDR3 has 13 residues. V lost 3 bases to trimming and J lost 6 bases; unmatched junction nucleotides: 5. The CDR3 DNA, read in part, is TGTGCCAGCAGTGATAGGGGGCTCGGCGAG. Translating gives CASSDRGLGE. The full CDR3 is CASSDRGLGEQYF.

This clone was recorded a few times. The CDR3 goes on 3 residues after the read ends, and that part is filled in from the germline J gene. The chain is built from TRBV6-2 or TRBV6-3 and TRBJ2-4; maybe TRBD2 (5 bases). There are 15 residues in the CDR3. Germline assignment: CDR1 MNHEY and CDR2 SVGEGT. Partial CDR3 DNA: TGTGCCAGCAGTTACTCGATCCGGGGAAGACGTGGT. Protein product: CASSYSIRGRRG. The full CDR3 protein is CASSYSIRGRRGQYF.

This clone was detected many times. The read halts 3 residues ahead of the CDR3 end, with the missing end drawn from the germline J gene. The chain couples TRBV5-6 to TRBJ2-2, with D maybe TRBD1 (5 bases). V shed 7 bases and J shed 3 bases, with 13 bases lying between them. The CDR3 consists of 14 residues. Germline assignment: CDR1 SGHDT and CDR2 YYEEEE. Incomplete CDR3 DNA: TGTGCCAGCCGCCAGGGTATCGACACCGGGGAG. It is translated as CASRQGIDTGE. The full CDR3 protein reads CASRQGIDTGELFF.

This clone occurred many times. The sequence runs out 3 residues before the end of the CDR3; the remainder is reconstructed from the germline J gene. The J gene is TRBJ1-4, the V gene TRBV7-8; the D is unclear. The CDR3 runs to 14 residues. Trimming removed 7 bases from V and 5 bases from J, with 14 bases in between. The germline CDR1 and CDR2 sequences are SGHVS and FQNEAQ. CDR3 sequence reads: CASTTRVGNEKLFF. The CDR3 DNA, read in part, is TGTGCCAGCACCACGCGCGTCGGGAATGAAAAA.

This clone was counted ten times or more. Read data end 3 residues before the CDR3 end; the end is taken from the germline J gene. The V and J genes are TRBV3-1 (or the pseudogene TRBV3-2) and TRBJ1-1; D may be TRBD1 (6 bases). Germline V CDR1 and CDR2: LGHDT, YNNKEL (reference sequence). This CDR3 region has 20 residues. The V gene lost 1 base and the J gene lost 1 base, with 25 bases spanning the gap. The sequenced CDR3 bases are TGTGCCAGCAGCCAAGTAGATGTTCGGCGGCAGGGGAACTGGAACACTGAA. Its translation: CASSQVDVRRQGNWNTE. The whole CDR3 sequence reads CASSQVDVRRQGNWNTEAFF.

Ten or more counts support this clone. The read gets to within 3 residues of the CDR3 end, and the germline J gene fills in the rest. The chain is built from TRBV3-1 (or the pseudogene TRBV3-2) and TRBJ2-7, with a possible D match to TRBD1 (6 bases). With 2 bases removed from V and 2 bases from J, the gap between germline ends came to 7 bases. From germline, CDR1 is LGHDT and CDR2 YNNKEL (reference sequence). CDR3 length: 13 residues. The covered CDR3 bases are TGTGCCAGCAGCCAAAGGGGGACCTACGAG. Translation gives CASSQRGTYE. The full CDR3 protein is CASSQRGTYEQYF.

In its sample, this clone was seen many times. The CDR3 is cut off 3 residues early in the read; its end comes from the germline J gene. The chain uses TRBV5-4 and TRBJ2-5; 8 positions match TRBD2. Germline trimming cut 4 bases from V and 6 bases from J; bases unmatched to any gene: 11. The V gene's germline CDR1 is SGHNT and CDR2 YYREEE (reference sequence). CDR3 size: 15 residues. The CDR3 spells CASSPKSGSVQTQYF. CDR3 bases read: TGTGCCAGCAGCCCCAAAAGCGGGAGTGTACAGACC.

This clone was seen repeatedly, ten times or more. The CDR3 goes on 3 residues after the read ends, and that part is filled in from the germline J gene. The chain joins TRBV18 to TRBJ2-1, with D perhaps TRBD1 (6 bases). The germline CDR1 and CDR2 sequences are KGHSH and LQKENI. Trimming stripped 3 bases from V and 6 bases from J, with 12 bases between. The CDR3 covers 14 residues. The CDR3 is CASSPPTGSNEQFF. The CDR3 DNA, read in part, is TGTGCCAGCTCACCCCCGACAGGTTCCAATGAG.

This clone occurred many times. The read falls 3 residues short of the CDR3 end, and the missing part is taken from the germline J gene. The rearrangement uses TRBV19 and TRBJ1-4; 9 nucleotides line up with TRBD1. CDR3 length: 14 residues. V lost 4 bases to trimming and J lost 6 bases; unmatched junction nucleotides: 3. Germline assignment: CDR1 LNHDA and CDR2 SQIVND (reference sequence). CDR3 residues: CASSRDRVDEKLFF. Partial CDR3 DNA: TGTGCCAGTAGTAGGGACAGGGTGGATGAAAAA.